This T cell receptor (beta chain) was found in a study of blood T cell repertoires in COVID-19 (dated by TCRdb to 2020 to 2022). With respect to the entire study: Collaborator samples came from the United States, Italy and Spain and covered acute and convalescent phases of COVID-19. The material from the prospective study consisted of cDNA or gDNA derived from T cells, B-cell-depleted T cells, or PBMCs. Deeply sampled blood TCRbeta repertoires from subjects exposed to, actively infected with, or recovered from COVID-19 were included in the dataset. The repertoires were released in a freely available public database meant as a resource for research on the immune response to SARS-CoV-2. Samples were obtained from the ongoing ImmuneRACE study (first 160 participants) and from 1,254 subjects provided by 6 global collaborators. Nearly every sample came with metadata listing a de-identified subject ID, COVID-19 status, age in years and sex. HLA class I and class II types, where available, came from metadata supplied by the sample provider rather than from assay-based typing.

In the case of this clone: The target of this receptor is not known. No much larger clone exists at a distance of one base, and base qualities are not known.

Whole blood was collected in K2EDTA tubes by collaborating institutions according to the institutions' own protocols. Collaborator samples were shipped for TCRbeta analysis as frozen whole blood, isolated PBMCs, or DNA extracted from either sample type. General study outcomes and caveats: The quantity of clinical and demographic metadata differed by source and by participant and was supplied without curation.

TCRbeta CDR3 regions were amplified from genomic DNA by means of the immunoSEQ Assay, a bias-controlled multiplex PCR. Turning to the authors' computational methods: Nucleated cell counts per sample were estimated from amplification of reference gene primers within the assay. To quantify the absolute abundance of each unique TCRbeta CDR3 rearrangement, sequence reads were collapsed and filtered. Productive Simpson clonality was computed per sample as the square root of Simpson's diversity index over productive rearrangements. Sourced from immuneACCESS, this table was stored by TCRdb with only in-frame sequences that have V and J called. A share of the clones is absent; for the studies checked, an unresolved V gene accounts for under half, and the remainder has no known explanation. That table furnishes V, J and clone size, whereas the DNA furnished D and trimming. In all, the sample holds approximately 280,000 clones, and 85% to 90% of those were seen once. In total, the top ten clones hold roughly 4.8% of the sample.

The CDR3 goes from the cysteine to the phenylalanine over 15 residues. Only CDR3 DNA is held: 45 bases, read in frame from base 1. Looking up the germline V gene yields CDR1 MNHNS and CDR2 SASEGT. The junction carries 7 bases between V and J, which are trimmed by 1 base and 0 bases respectively. What was sequenced was peripheral blood. The chain joins TRBV6-1 to TRBJ1-3, with an unclear D gene assignment. The sequence was obtained from a man aged 35 to 55 with acute or convalescent COVID-19. DNA sequence: TGTGCCAGCAGTGAAGGACAAAACTCTGGAAACACCATATATTTT. It is translated as CASSEGQNSGNTIYF.